A selection of T cell receptor beta chains follows, all from one sample in a study of blood T cell repertoires in COVID-19. Sequenced by immunoSEQ multiplex PCR; TCRdb stores in-frame clones only, minus some. The sample lists about 140,000 clones; 60% to 85% were seen once. Specimen: peripheral blood. These receptors were collected from a man in his fifties with acute or convalescent COVID-19. The CDR3 runs from the conserved cysteine through the conserved F or W. The D gene is left open where the match is weak. Rows give clone size only sometimes, using once, few, many, or a class for an expanded clone.

d_gene,abundance,j_gene,v_gene,CDR3nt,CDR3aa
TRBD1,once,TRBJ2-5,TRBV4-1,TGCGCCAGCAGCCAAGATGGAAGAGGCCAGGGGGCCCAGTACTTC,CASSQDGRGQGAQYF
TRBD1,.,TRBJ2-1,TRBV10-3,TGTGCCATCAGTCGGGACAGGGGCTACTACAATGAGCAGTTCTTC,CAISRDRGYYNEQFF
.,once,TRBJ1-5,TRBV20-1,TGCAGTGCTAGTGCGACAGTCAATCAGCCCCAGCATTTT,CSASATVNQPQHF
.,.,TRBJ2-7,TRBV3-1/TRBV3-2,TGTGCCAGCAGCCATTCGGGACACCCGTACTTC,CASSHSGHPYF
TRBD1,.,TRBJ2-7,TRBV7-3,TGTGCCAGCAGCCTGGGACAGCTGACTTACGAGCAGTACTTC,CASSLGQLTYEQYF
TRBD2,.,TRBJ2-2,TRBV7-2,TGTGCCAGCAGCCCCCGGACTAGATCGAACACCGGGGAGCTGTTTTTT,CASSPRTRSNTGELFF
.,.,TRBJ2-2,TRBV3-1/TRBV3-2,TGTGCCAGCAGCCATCGGTTCACCGGGGAGCTGTTTTTT,CASSHRFTGELFF
.,.,TRBJ1-2,TRBV11-2,TGTGCCAGCAGCTTAGATTCAGGGAACCATGGCTACACCTTC,CASSLDSGNHGYTF
TRBD1,.,TRBJ1-1,TRBV9,TGTGCCAGCAGCGATTACAGGGGGAGTAGGACTGAAGCTTTCTTT,CASSDYRGSRTEAFF
TRBD1,few,TRBJ1-5,TRBV18,TGTGCCAGCTCACTGGACAGGGGCGGACAGCCCCAGCATTTT,CASSLDRGGQPQHF
.,.,TRBJ1-2,TRBV19,TGTGCCAGTAGTATGGACGTCTCAGGGAAAACTTATGGCTACACCTTC,CASSMDVSGKTYGYTF
TRBD1,.,TRBJ2-1,TRBV5-4,TGTGCCACTATTGGACAGGGGGATGAGCAGTTCTTC,CATIGQGDEQFF